The clone carrying this TCR beta chain was counted many times. Its antigen remains unknown. Germline and junction disagree at one end, which may indicate a read error. The entire patient cohort was treatment-naive prior to thyroid surgery. Per the authors' pipeline: Construction of a distant-metastasis classifier for papillary thyroid cancer relied on CDR3 differences across clinicopathological groups. TCRdb re-called clones from the PCR reads using MiXCR. TCRdb, not the authors, supplied the V and J calls. Of around 30,000 clones listed, 15% to 20% were seen once; the top ten hold about 10%. The CDR3 consists of 12 residues. The data are from a study of metastatic and nonmetastatic thyroid tumors. Background on the study: The comparison covered peripheral blood and tumor or nodule tissue in malignant and benign thyroid patients. Study observations and caveats: For both blood and tumor, malignant thyroid tumors reportedly showed significantly higher TCR beta diversity than benign nodules did.

The sequenced material came from blood. The chain uses TRBV12-3 or TRBV12-4 and TRBJ2-5; 12 bases fit TRBD2. The TCR sequence derives from a female donor with papillary thyroid cancer or a benign thyroid nodule (not recorded which). Some clones in this sample may be carry-over from other donors' samples. The CDR3 coding sequence is TGTGCCAGCGGTATCCGACTAGCGGGGGCCCGATTC. It is translated as CASGIRLAGARF.